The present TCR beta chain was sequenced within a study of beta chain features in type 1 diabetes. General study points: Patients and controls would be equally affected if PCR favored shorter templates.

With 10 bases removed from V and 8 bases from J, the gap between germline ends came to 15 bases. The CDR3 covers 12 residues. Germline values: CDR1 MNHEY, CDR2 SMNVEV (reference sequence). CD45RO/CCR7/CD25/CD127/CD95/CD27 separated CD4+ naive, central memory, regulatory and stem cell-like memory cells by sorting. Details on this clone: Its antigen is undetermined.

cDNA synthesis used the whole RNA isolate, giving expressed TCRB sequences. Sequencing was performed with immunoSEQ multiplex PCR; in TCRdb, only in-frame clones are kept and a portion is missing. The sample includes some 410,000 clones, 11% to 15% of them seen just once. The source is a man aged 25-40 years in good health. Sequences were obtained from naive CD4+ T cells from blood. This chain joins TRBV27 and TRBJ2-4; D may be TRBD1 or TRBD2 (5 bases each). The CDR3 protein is CAIPKPGHIQYF. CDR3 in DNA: TGTGCCATCCCAAAACCGGGGCACATTCAGTACTTC.